The T cell receptor (beta chain) under discussion was sequenced for a study of T cells in tuberculosis. As to this clone: Its antigen is as yet unknown.

The table came from immunoSEQ multiplex PCR; TCRdb's copy has only in-frame clones and leaves some out. The sample shows some 41,000 clones, approximately 94% of them seen only once. Study conclusions and caveats: GMM-specific TCRs were nearer to active tuberculosis alpha repertoires, suggesting expansion. Smaller alpha distances in active tuberculosis partly reflected shorter CDR3-alpha lengths. Active tuberculosis cases were adults; controls were adolescents.

At study entry, adolescents had tuberculin skin tests and IGRA screening. Germline CDR1 MNHEY, CDR2 SMNVEV (reference sequence). With V trimmed by 6 bases and J by 5 bases, 10 bases remained unmatched. This CDR3 region has 15 residues. The chain uses TRBV27 and TRBJ2-3, with 8 positions matching TRBD1. The TCR was taken from a donor aged 10 to 29 with latent tuberculosis or without tuberculosis infection. Some clones in this sample may be carry-over from other donors' samples. The specimen was PBMCs. The CDR3 spells CASSPRDRRLDTQYF. CDR3 sequence (DNA): TGTGCCAGCAGCCCCCGGGACAGGAGACTAGATACGCAGTATTTT.